Listed below are T cell receptor beta chains from one sample, sequenced in a study of T cell clonotyping in hematopoietic cell transplantation. TCRdb's copy holds only in-frame clones and misses some; the assay was immunoSEQ multiplex PCR. Among under 15,000 clones listed, roughly 90% were seen once. The input for sequencing was PBMCs, taken 100 days after allogeneic stem cell transplant. The origin of the receptors is a female patient aged 50-65 years who had an allogeneic stem cell transplant from an unrelated donor, so the T cells may come from the graft donor. Some clones in this sample may be carry-over from other donors' samples. Each CDR3 is given with its conserved first and last residue.

cdr3_aa: CASSLLGEAGGSGANVLTF
v_call: TRBV28
cdr3_length: 19
j_call: TRBJ2-6

cdr3_aa: CASSRDLNEKLFF
v_call: TRBV7-2
cdr3_length: 13
j_call: TRBJ1-4

cdr3_aa: CASSSSGAYEQYF
v_call: TRBV5-1
cdr3_length: 13
j_call: TRBJ2-7

cdr3_aa: CAISGRQEDTQYF
v_call: TRBV10-3
cdr3_length: 13
j_call: TRBJ2-3

cdr3_aa: CASSQALELAGVSYEQYF
v_call: TRBV14
cdr3_length: 18
j_call: TRBJ2-7

cdr3_aa: CASSLPGPLRETNEKLFF
v_call: TRBV28
cdr3_length: 18
j_call: TRBJ1-4

cdr3_aa: CASTPVPGYNEQFF
v_call: TRBV11-2
cdr3_length: 14
j_call: TRBJ2-1

cdr3_aa: CATSPSGRAGNEQFF
v_call: TRBV15
cdr3_length: 15
j_call: TRBJ2-1

cdr3_aa: CASSNWGIRTQPQHF
v_call: TRBV5-6
cdr3_length: 15
j_call: TRBJ1-5

cdr3_aa: CASSPGVNEQFF
v_call: TRBV4-1
cdr3_length: 12
j_call: TRBJ2-1

cdr3_aa: CASSLTQGVNTIYF
v_call: TRBV7-2
cdr3_length: 14
j_call: TRBJ1-3

cdr3_aa: CASSTRFGTFLGQGARNSYEQYF
v_call: TRBV19
cdr3_length: 23
j_call: TRBJ2-7

cdr3_aa: CASSYAPGGGTEAFF
v_call: TRBV6-5
cdr3_length: 15
j_call: TRBJ1-1

cdr3_aa: CASSHSRTDTQYF
v_call: TRBV7-2
cdr3_length: 13
j_call: TRBJ2-3

cdr3_aa: CASRAGTVSGNTIYF
v_call: TRBV27
cdr3_length: 15
j_call: TRBJ1-3

cdr3_aa: CASSPRRLAGSKNEQFF
v_call: TRBV7-9
cdr3_length: 17
j_call: TRBJ2-1

cdr3_aa: CAWAAGQGGYTF
v_call: TRBV30
cdr3_length: 12
j_call: TRBJ1-2

cdr3_aa: CASRGQGNQPQHF
v_call: TRBV6-5
cdr3_length: 13
j_call: TRBJ1-5

cdr3_aa: CASSYQPGVGEEQYF
v_call: TRBV6-5
cdr3_length: 15
j_call: TRBJ2-7

cdr3_aa: CASSIQGEGANVLTF
v_call: TRBV6-5
cdr3_length: 15
j_call: TRBJ2-6

cdr3_aa: CASSSHSDQTDTQYF
v_call: TRBV6-6
cdr3_length: 15
j_call: TRBJ2-3

cdr3_aa: CASSGDRRPTGELFF
v_call: TRBV6-5
cdr3_length: 15
j_call: TRBJ2-2

cdr3_aa: CAWSGQLNSGNTIYF
v_call: TRBV30
cdr3_length: 15
j_call: TRBJ1-3

cdr3_aa: CASSPRQGGQPQHF
v_call: TRBV19
cdr3_length: 14
j_call: TRBJ1-5

cdr3_aa: CASSFGFPEAYEQYF
v_call: TRBV5-1
cdr3_length: 15
j_call: TRBJ2-7

cdr3_aa: CASSLGQGPTYEQYF
v_call: TRBV7-7
cdr3_length: 15
j_call: TRBJ2-7

cdr3_aa: CASSLFWLPYNEQFF
v_call: TRBV7-6
cdr3_length: 15
j_call: TRBJ2-1

cdr3_aa: CASSLTGRTNYGYTF
v_call: TRBV19
cdr3_length: 15
j_call: TRBJ1-2

cdr3_aa: CASSVVSGGTQYF
v_call: TRBV9
cdr3_length: 13
j_call: TRBJ2-3

cdr3_aa: CASSPGLLYEQYF
v_call: TRBV7-9
cdr3_length: 13
j_call: TRBJ2-7

cdr3_aa: CASSLSRYGYTF
v_call: TRBV5-6
cdr3_length: 12
j_call: TRBJ1-2

cdr3_aa: CAWSYSNYGYTF
v_call: TRBV30
cdr3_length: 12
j_call: TRBJ1-2

cdr3_aa: CASRASGGNEQFF
v_call: TRBV5-1
cdr3_length: 13
j_call: TRBJ2-1

cdr3_aa: CASSPRTGGADTQYF
v_call: TRBV7-2
cdr3_length: 15
j_call: TRBJ2-3

cdr3_aa: CASSPAGTVYMNTEAFF
v_call: TRBV5-1
cdr3_length: 17
j_call: TRBJ1-1

cdr3_aa: CASSQLNEQYF
v_call: TRBV14
cdr3_length: 11
j_call: TRBJ2-7

cdr3_aa: CASSFRKHTDTQYF
v_call: TRBV7-9
cdr3_length: 14
j_call: TRBJ2-3

cdr3_aa: CASSQIDRGPYNEQFF
v_call: TRBV4-3
cdr3_length: 16
j_call: TRBJ2-1

cdr3_aa: CASSRGSENSPLHF
v_call: TRBV7-9
cdr3_length: 14
j_call: TRBJ1-6

cdr3_aa: CASSVVSGIWGKAFF
v_call: TRBV9
cdr3_length: 15
j_call: TRBJ1-1

cdr3_aa: CASRERRPSDYGYTF
v_call: TRBV28
cdr3_length: 15
j_call: TRBJ1-2

cdr3_aa: CASSLQGRKETQYF
v_call: TRBV5-1
cdr3_length: 14
j_call: TRBJ2-5